The rows below give T cell receptor beta chains drawn from one sample of a study of metastatic and nonmetastatic thyroid tumors. With MiXCR, TCRdb called clones anew from the PCR reads. The sample lists roughly 83,000 clones, 14% to 15% occurring once. The sample was blood. These receptors all come from a female donor with papillary thyroid cancer or a benign thyroid nodule (not recorded which). Some clones in this sample may be carry-over from other donors' samples. CDR3s include the opening cysteine and the closing phenylalanine or tryptophan. Fields, in order: CDR3 length, V gene, D gene, J gene, CDR3 protein. The D gene is left open where the match is weak.

len: 13; v_gene: TRBV7-9; d_gene: TRBD2; j_gene: TRBJ2-7; CDR3aa: CASSAPGGYEQYF
len: 17; v_gene: TRBV6-4; d_gene: TRBD2; j_gene: TRBJ2-2; CDR3aa: CASSKTSGGPNTGELFF
len: 12; v_gene: TRBV29-1; d_gene: TRBD1; j_gene: TRBJ2-1; CDR3aa: CSARQGPHEQFF
len: 14; v_gene: TRBV3-1; d_gene: TRBD1; j_gene: TRBJ2-1; CDR3aa: CASSPGQGWNEQFF
len: 15; v_gene: TRBV10-3; d_gene: TRBD1; j_gene: TRBJ2-3; CDR3aa: CAISDPPGGADTQYF
len: 18; v_gene: TRBV10-2; d_gene: TRBD2; j_gene: TRBJ2-3; CDR3aa: CASSEGLAGETTTDTQYF
len: 14; v_gene: TRBV3-1; d_gene: .; j_gene: TRBJ2-3; CDR3aa: CASTPKPHTDTQYF
len: 13; v_gene: TRBV7-2; d_gene: .; j_gene: TRBJ2-1; CDR3aa: CASSLSLAVEQFF
len: 12; v_gene: TRBV28; d_gene: .; j_gene: TRBJ1-5; CDR3aa: CASTESNQPQHF
len: 12; v_gene: TRBV5-6; d_gene: TRBD1; j_gene: TRBJ1-1; CDR3aa: CASSAPGGAAFF
len: 14; v_gene: TRBV7-9; d_gene: .; j_gene: TRBJ1-4; CDR3aa: CASSLDLPNEKLFF
len: 15; v_gene: TRBV11-2; d_gene: TRBD2; j_gene: TRBJ2-1; CDR3aa: CASSLTSGRYNEQFF
len: 12; v_gene: TRBV6-2/TRBV6-3; d_gene: .; j_gene: TRBJ1-2; CDR3aa: CASYRRGGGYTF
len: 17; v_gene: TRBV11-2; d_gene: TRBD1; j_gene: TRBJ1-2; CDR3aa: CASSPGTGETSNYGYTF
len: 12; v_gene: TRBV12-3/TRBV12-4; d_gene: .; j_gene: TRBJ1-5; CDR3aa: CASSPNNQPQHF
len: 14; v_gene: TRBV15; d_gene: TRBD1; j_gene: TRBJ1-3; CDR3aa: CATSRDRGGNTIYF
len: 13; v_gene: TRBV6-1; d_gene: TRBD1; j_gene: TRBJ1-2; CDR3aa: CASSFRQGSVYTF
len: 15; v_gene: TRBV28; d_gene: .; j_gene: TRBJ2-2; CDR3aa: CASSYGLAPPGELFF
len: 17; v_gene: TRBV3-1; d_gene: TRBD1; j_gene: TRBJ1-1; CDR3aa: CASSQDSAGGTDTEAFF
len: 15; v_gene: TRBV18; d_gene: .; j_gene: TRBJ2-5; CDR3aa: CASSPLGSVQETQYF
len: 14; v_gene: TRBV30; d_gene: .; j_gene: TRBJ1-1; CDR3aa: CAWISGGWGTEAFF
len: 13; v_gene: TRBV24-1; d_gene: .; j_gene: TRBJ2-3; CDR3aa: CATRGDGVDTQYF
len: 14; v_gene: TRBV10-1; d_gene: .; j_gene: TRBJ1-6; CDR3aa: CASKGGGWNSPLHF
len: 14; v_gene: TRBV7-6; d_gene: .; j_gene: TRBJ1-1; CDR3aa: CASSNKSGSTEAFF
len: 16; v_gene: TRBV7-8; d_gene: TRBD2; j_gene: TRBJ2-5; CDR3aa: CASRRGAGLGQETQYF
len: 12; v_gene: TRBV18; d_gene: .; j_gene: TRBJ2-3; CDR3aa: CASSPTQDTQYF
len: 14; v_gene: TRBV5-1; d_gene: .; j_gene: TRBJ1-1; CDR3aa: CASSLELLNTEAFF
len: 17; v_gene: TRBV12-3/TRBV12-4; d_gene: TRBD1; j_gene: TRBJ1-4; CDR3aa: CASSLQLGGTGGEKLFF